The 25 T cell receptor beta chains below all came from one sample that was sequenced in a study of blood T cell repertoires in COVID-19. Profiled with immunoSEQ multiplex PCR; TCRdb holds only in-frame clones, not every one. The table records about 210,000 clones, roughly four fifths of them present only once. Sequenced sample: peripheral blood. These receptor sequences come from a woman in her forties with acute or convalescent COVID-19.

As concerns this clone: Other DNA sequences in the sample encode the same CDR3. The genes are TRBV27 and TRBJ1-5; 8 bases map to TRBD1. Germline lookup yields CDR1 MNHEY and CDR2 SMNVEV (reference sequence). The CDR3 is 15 residues long. The junction had 2 bases not matched to a gene; V was cut back by 2 bases and J by 2 bases. In DNA, the CDR3 is TGTGCCAGCAGTTTAGGGACAGGTGGCAATCAGCCCCAGCATTTT. Protein sequence: CASSLGTGGNQPQHF.

A single count supports this clone. The chain is built from TRBV6-6 and TRBJ1-2, with 8 bases identical to TRBD1. There are 16 residues in the CDR3. The V gene end was trimmed by 3 bases and the J gene end by 6 bases; junction bases not matched to a gene: 12. Germline V gene data show CDR1 as MNHNY and CDR2 as SVGAGI (reference sequence). The CDR3 sequence: CASSYRYGDRGDGYTF. Written as DNA, the CDR3 is TGTGCCAGCAGTTATAGATACGGAGACAGGGGAGATGGCTACACCTTC.

The gene calls are TRBV7-3 and TRBJ2-1, with 7 bases lining up with TRBD1. This CDR3 has 13 amino acids. The V gene's germline CDR1 is SGHTA and CDR2 FQGTGA. The junction had 1 base not matched to a gene; V was cut back by 1 base and J by 7 bases. CDR3 amino acids: CASSLSRGNEQFF. The CDR3 bases are TGTGCCAGCAGCTTAAGCAGGGGGAATGAGCAGTTCTTC.

The chain uses TRBV14 and TRBJ2-3; 10 positions match TRBD2. Trimming cost V 6 bases and J 0 bases; bases outside gene matches: 15. The CDR3 loop spans 19 amino acids. Germline V gene sequence: CDR1 SGHDN, CDR2 FVKESK. CDR3 nucleotide sequence: TGTGCCAGCAGGCCTAAGGCACTAGCGGGGCCAACTAGCACAGATACGCAGTATTTT. Translating gives CASRPKALAGPTSTDTQYF.

This clone was found once. The chain is built from TRBV5-1 and TRBJ2-3, with D perhaps matching TRBD1 (5 bases). Trimming pared 0 bases from V and 1 base from J, leaving 9 bases between. Per germline, CDR1 SGHRS and CDR2 YFSETQ. The CDR3 covers 15 residues. This CDR3 is CASSLARVGTDTQYF. The DNA of the CDR3 is TGCGCCAGCAGCTTGGCCAGGGTGGGCACAGATACGCAGTATTTT.

This chain links TRBV19 with TRBJ2-5; 10 bases align to TRBD2. The CDR3 has 13 amino acids. Germline CDR1 reads LNHDA; CDR2 reads SQIVND (reference sequence). The V gene end was trimmed by 8 bases and the J gene end by 5 bases; junction bases not matched to a gene: 5. In DNA, the CDR3 is TGTGCCAGTTCACCGGGACTAGCGGAGACCCAGTACTTC. It translates to CASSPGLAETQYF. Looking up the rest from reference TRBV19 and TRBJ2-5 gives the full variable domain: DGGITQSPKYLFRKEGQNVTLSCEQNLNHDAMYWYRQDPGQGLRLIYYSQIVNDFQKGDIAEGYSVSREKKESFPLTVTSAQKNPTAFYLCASSPGLAETQYFGPGTRLLVL.

The chain has TRBV7-2 and TRBJ1-4; 9 nucleotides agree with TRBD1. From germline, CDR1 is SGHTA and CDR2 FQGNSA. This CDR3 has 15 amino acids. V was clipped by 2 bases and J by 8 bases; unmatched bases: 6. The CDR3 loop is CASSLTTGGGEKLFF. The DNA for the CDR3 is TGTGCCAGCAGCTTAACGACAGGGGGAGGGGAAAAACTGTTTTTT.

The V and J genes are TRBV3-1 (or the pseudogene TRBV3-2) and TRBJ2-6; TRBD2 matches 12 bases. This CDR3 region has 18 residues. Germline CDR1 LGHDT, CDR2 YNNKEL (reference sequence). The trim removed 4 bases at V and 0 bases at J, leaving 4 bases unmatched. In DNA form, the CDR3 reads TGTGCCAGCAGCCGACAGACTAGCGGGGGCTCTGGGGCCAACGTCCTGACTTTC. It encodes CASSRQTSGGSGANVLTF.

The rearrangement joins TRBV19 to TRBJ2-7, with D hard to call. Trimming took off 11 bases at V and 4 bases at J, with 12 bases between the two ends. CDR1 LNHDA and CDR2 SQIVND come from the germline V gene (reference sequence). CDR3 size: 11 residues. The CDR3 sequence is CACGRGYEQYF. The DNA of the CDR3 is TGTGCCTGTGGCAGAGGTTACGAGCAGTACTTC.

This rearrangement joins TRBV30 to TRBJ1-1, with a weak D call TRBD1 (5 bases). V lost 2 bases and J 11 bases, leaving 18 bases between the germline ends. The CDR3 consists of 13 residues. Germline lookup yields CDR1 GTSNPN and CDR2 SVGIG (reference sequence). The CDR3 DNA is TGTGCCTGGAGTCTAGGGGAGGGCCGCCGCGCTTTCTTT. This encodes CAWSLGEGRRAFF. The full variable domain, completed using reference TRBV30 and TRBJ1-1, is SQTIHQWPATLVQPVGSPLSLECTVEGTSNPNLYWYRQAAGRGLQLLFYSVGIGQISSEVPQNLSASRPQDRQFILSSKKLLLSDSGFYLCAWSLGEGRRAFFGQGTRLTVV.

The gene calls are TRBV15 and TRBJ2-7, with D unresolved. CDR3 length: 13 amino acids. V shed 0 bases and J shed 3 bases, with 6 bases lying between them. Germline values: CDR1 LNHNV, CDR2 YYDKDF (reference sequence). CDR3 in amino acids: CATSRDLSYEQYF. The CDR3 DNA sequence: TGTGCCACCAGCAGAGATCTCAGCTACGAGCAGTACTTC.

V usage is TRBV15 and J usage is TRBJ2-3, with D tentatively TRBD2 (6 bases). V dropped 0 bases and J dropped 8 bases, with 6 bases sitting between them. There are 12 residues in the CDR3. The germline gives CDR1 LNHNV, CDR2 YYDKDF (reference sequence). The CDR3 here is CATSRELATQYF. The CDR3 bases are TGTGCCACCAGCAGAGAACTAGCTACGCAGTATTTT.

The rearrangement links TRBV19 to TRBJ2-7; 8 bases align to TRBD1. Germline CDR1 LNHDA, CDR2 SQIVND (reference sequence). V lost 5 bases, J lost 3 bases, and 15 bases stayed unmatched. The CDR3 has 17 residues. CDR3 in DNA: TGTGCCAGTAGTGATACAAGGGACAGGTCCAGGGTCTACGAGCAGTACTTC. Translating gives CASSDTRDRSRVYEQYF.

This sequence joins TRBV12-3 or TRBV12-4 and TRBJ1-2; weak D call: TRBD1 (5 bases). V was cut by 5 bases and J by 4 bases, with 11 bases left in between. The CDR3 runs to 13 residues. This CDR3 is CASSHRQRYGYTF. The CDR3 nucleotides are TGTGCCAGCAGTCACAGACAGCGCTATGGCTACACCTTC.

This clone showed up just a few times. The rearrangement links TRBV9 to TRBJ1-6, with TRBD1 matching 9 bases. This CDR3 contains 14 residues. The germline gives CDR1 SGDLS, CDR2 YYNGEE. Trimming cost V 3 bases and J 10 bases; bases outside gene matches: 5. The CDR3 nucleotides are TGTGCCAGCAGCGAGACTACAGGGGGCTCACCCCTCCACTTT. This codes for CASSETTGGSPLHF.

The rearrangement links TRBV30 to TRBJ1-1; D unclear. CDR3 size: 11 residues. Between the trimmed V and J ends, which lost 3 bases and 4 bases, there was a span of 6 bases. CDR1 is GTSNPN, CDR2 SVGIG, per germline (reference sequence). CDR3: CAWSRGTEAFF. The CDR3 DNA reads as TGTGCCTGGAGCCGGGGCACTGAAGCTTTCTTT.

The J gene is TRBJ1-2, the V gene TRBV14; D perhaps matches TRBD1 (5 bases). Trimming pared 4 bases from V and 0 bases from J, leaving 9 bases between. Per germline, CDR1 SGHDN and CDR2 FVKESK. The CDR3 loop spans 14 amino acids. The CDR3 DNA reads TGTGCCAGCAGCCCACGACAGACTAACTATGGCTACACCTTC. Amino acid sequence: CASSPRQTNYGYTF. Full variable domain (outside the CDR3, taken from reference TRBV14 and TRBJ1-2): EAGVTQFPSHSVIEKGQTVTLRCDPISGHDNLYWYRRVMGKEIKFLLHFVKESKQDESGMPNNRFLAERTGGTYSTLKVQPAELEDSGVYFCASSPRQTNYGYTFGSGTRLTVV.

The chain recombines TRBV7-2 with TRBJ2-3; maybe TRBD2 (6 bases). The V gene's germline CDR1 is SGHTA and CDR2 FQGNSA. V shed 1 base and J shed 2 bases, with 10 bases lying between them. The CDR3 covers 15 residues. The CDR3 is CASSLVSGVTDTQYF. Here the CDR3 DNA reads TGTGCCAGCAGCTTAGTTTCGGGAGTCACAGATACGCAGTATTTT.

Only one count was recorded for this clone. The V and J genes are TRBV2 and TRBJ2-7, with 11 positions matching TRBD1. CDR3 length equals 15 residues. V lost 1 base and J lost 5; bases outside the gene matches: 4. The germline gives CDR1 SNHLY, CDR2 FYNNEI. CDR3 DNA sequence: TGTGCCAGCAGTGAAGGTGGGACAGGGGGGGACGAGCAGTACTTC. This sequence encodes CASSEGGTGGDEQYF.

The chain is built from TRBV27 and TRBJ1-2; a weak D match, TRBD1 (6 bases). Looked up from germline, CDR1 is MNHEY and CDR2 is SMNVEV (reference sequence). The CDR3 spans 14 residues. V was pared by 6 bases and J by 4 bases, with 15 bases between. CDR3 bases: TGTGCCAGCAGAGTAGCGGGGGGCGGCTATGGCTACACCTTC. Its protein is CASRVAGGGYGYTF.

This rearrangement joins TRBV2 to TRBJ1-2, with D perhaps matching TRBD1 (6 bases). This CDR3 region has 12 residues. Between the trimmed V and J ends, which lost 2 bases and 8 bases, there was a span of 9 bases. From germline, CDR1 is SNHLY and CDR2 FYNNEI. CDR3 loop: CASSEKGTGYTF. CDR3 DNA sequence: TGTGCCAGCAGTGAAAAAGGGACAGGCTACACCTTC. The complete variable domain, with remaining parts taken from reference TRBV2 and TRBJ1-2, reads EPEVTQTPSHQVTQMGQEVILRCVPISNHLYFYWYRQILGQKVEFLVSFYNNEISEKSEIFDDQFSVERPDGSNFTLKIRSTKLEDSAMYFCASSEKGTGYTFGSGTRLTVV.

V usage is TRBV5-1 and J usage is TRBJ1-4; D is unresolved. Trimming stripped 6 bases from V and 6 bases from J, with 15 bases between. Germline CDR1 SGHRS, CDR2 YFSETQ. This CDR3 contains 14 residues. CDR3 region: CASTSDFPDEKLFF. For the CDR3, the DNA is TGCGCCAGCACCTCGGACTTTCCTGATGAAAAACTGTTTTTT.

The chain recombines TRBV30 with TRBJ2-7; 9 bases map to TRBD1. The CDR3 length is 14 residues. Germline lookup yields CDR1 GTSNPN and CDR2 SVGIG (reference sequence). Unmatched junction bases numbered 3, after V lost 0 bases and J lost 3 bases. The CDR3 sequence: CAWSVLTGGYEQYF. The CDR3, as DNA: TGTGCCTGGAGTGTACTGACAGGGGGCTACGAGCAGTACTTC.

The rearrangement joins TRBV6-1 to TRBJ1-2; a possible D gene is TRBD1 (5 bases). The V end was cut by 2 bases, the J end by 4 bases, with 11 bases between. The CDR3 has 14 amino acids. Germline V gene sequence: CDR1 MNHNS, CDR2 SASEGT. In nucleotides, the CDR3 is TGTGCCAGCAGTGAATCCGGGGGTGGCTATGGCTACACCTTC. Protein sequence: CASSESGGGYGYTF.

The chain couples TRBV5-8 to TRBJ2-1; 9 positions match TRBD2. V lost 0 bases to trimming and J lost 4 bases; unmatched junction nucleotides: 2. Germline CDR1 reads SGHTS; CDR2 reads YDEGEE. The CDR3 is 15 amino acids. The CDR3, as DNA: TGTGCCAGCAGCTTGGGACTAGCGGTATACAATGAGCAGTTCTTC. Its protein is CASSLGLAVYNEQFF.